These 23 T cell receptor beta chains were sequenced from one sample in a study of human T cells and chemical hapten exposure (dated by TCRdb to the early 2020s). Total RNA was extracted from unfractionated whole blood that had been collected in Tempus Blood RNA tubes. The protocol used for the library was 5' RACE. The instrument was an Illumina MiSeq. Through fastp at Q25 and MiXCR, TCRdb rebuilt clones from the public reads, retaining in-frame beta chains. When rows share a CDR3 protein, they turn into one entry using the most common DNA and genes. A total of fewer than 150,000 distinct CDR3 sequences appear in this sample, around 20% of them only once. The ten largest clones represent roughly 2.8% of the sample. The origin of the receptors is a human donor in good health.

The CDR3 here is CASSPGQTNQPQHF. CDR3 nucleotide sequence: TGTGCCAGCTCACCGGGACAGACTAATCAGCCCCAGCATTTT. V is TRBV18 and J is TRBJ1-5; 7 bases are a match to TRBD1. The CDR3 has 14 residues. Germline V lookup: CDR1 KGHSH, CDR2 LQKENI. Trimming removed 3 bases from V and 4 bases from J; junction bases left unmatched: 3.

This clonotype was detected only a few times. V is TRBV3-1 and J is TRBJ2-3; 10 nucleotides line up with TRBD2. From germline, CDR1 is LGHDT and CDR2 YNNKEL (reference sequence). V shed 4 bases and J 8 bases; nucleotides not matched to a gene: 18. This CDR3 has 18 amino acids. CDR3 coding DNA: TGTGCCAGCAGCCGGACCTATAGCGGGAGGTCCTCTCACCGTACGCAGTATTTT. The encoded protein is CASSRTYSGRSSHRTQYF.

This clonotype occurred many times. The genes are TRBV27 and TRBJ1-1; no clear D. Trimming removed 7 bases at V and 0 bases at J, with 6 bases between. CDR1 and CDR2 from the germline V gene are MNHEY and SMNVEV (reference sequence). CDR3 size: 12 residues. The CDR3 loop is CASKRLNTEAFF. The CDR3 coding sequence is TGTGCCAGCAAGAGGCTGAACACTGAAGCTTTCTTT.

This chain joins TRBV25-1 and TRBJ2-7, with D perhaps being TRBD1 or TRBD2 (5 bases each). The germline V gene has CDR1 MGHDK and CDR2 SYGVNS. The length of the CDR3 is 18 residues. The ends were cut back, 0 bases at V and 4 bases at J, with 22 bases in the middle. Here the CDR3 reads CASSEYQWGKVIGYEQYF. The CDR3 DNA reads as TGTGCCAGCAGTGAATATCAGTGGGGGAAAGTCATCGGGTACGAGCAGTACTTC.

The gene calls are TRBV6-2 or TRBV6-3 and TRBJ2-1; D is uncertain. Trimming removed 2 bases at V and 0 bases at J, with 17 bases between. The length of the CDR3 is 18 residues. From germline, CDR1 is MNHEY and CDR2 SVGEGT. The CDR3 sequence is CASSYPTTRLSSYNEQFF. The DNA for the CDR3 is TGTGCCAGCAGTTACCCCACTACAAGGCTAAGCTCCTACAATGAGCAGTTCTTC.

The chain has TRBV10-1 and TRBJ2-3, with D uncertain. Germline V gene lookup returns CDR1 WNHNN and CDR2 SYGVQD (reference sequence). Between the trimmed V and J ends, which lost 10 bases and 9 bases, there was a span of 11 bases. This CDR3 region has 10 residues. The CDR3 protein is CAISQLTQYF. CDR3 DNA: TGCGCCATCTCTCAGCTGACGCAGTATTTT.

The chain uses TRBV5-4 and TRBJ2-1, with a weak D call TRBD2 (5 bases). CDR1 and CDR2 from the germline V gene are SGHNT and YYREEE (reference sequence). V lost 0 bases, J lost 4 bases, and 14 bases lay in between. This CDR3 is 16 amino acids long. The CDR3 bases are TGTGCCAGCAGCTTGGATCCCCTAACTAGATACAATGAGCAGTTCTTC. Translating gives CASSLDPLTRYNEQFF.

This clonotype was detected only a few times. The J gene is TRBJ1-4, the V gene TRBV5-1; tentatively, D is TRBD1 (5 bases). The CDR3 length is 11 residues. Germline V CDR1 and CDR2: SGHRS, YFSETQ. V was shortened by 6 bases and J by 17 bases, with 17 bases between the two germline ends. The CDR3 sequence: CASTGGDGRFF. Here the CDR3 DNA reads TGCGCCAGCACCGGGGGGGACGGACGTTTTTTT.

This chain connects TRBV29-1 to TRBJ1-1, with D possibly being TRBD1 (5 bases). Deletions cut 5 bases from V and 9 bases from J, with 16 bases between. The CDR3 runs to 12 residues. Germline-derived CDR1 and CDR2 are SQVTM and ANQGSEA. The DNA of the CDR3 is TGCAGCGTTTCCCGATGGGCAGGGCAAGCTTTCTTT. Its protein product is CSVSRWAGQAFF.

Details on this clonotype: A junction boundary mismatches the germline segment, possibly from a read error. The rearrangement joins TRBV12-3 or TRBV12-4 to TRBJ1-2; D is unclear. CDR3 size: 13 residues. CDR3 bases: TGTGCCAGCACTTTAAATCCTAACTATGGCTACACCTTC. It codes for CASTLNPNYGYTF.

This rearrangement joins TRBV30 to TRBJ1-5; the D gene is possibly TRBD1 (6 bases). The CDR3 consists of 14 residues. Germline V gives CDR1 GTSNPN, CDR2 SVGIG (reference sequence). V dropped 3 bases and J dropped 3 bases, with 12 bases sitting between them. CDR3 protein: CAWSQTGLNQPQHF. CDR3 sequence (DNA): TGTGCCTGGAGCCAAACAGGGCTCAATCAGCCCCAGCATTTT.

The sample holds a few counts of this clonotype. The chain has TRBV10-2 and TRBJ1-3, with no clear D. V was clipped by 5 bases and J by 3 bases, with 14 bases between them. CDR3 length: 15 residues. Per the germline V gene, CDR1 is WSHSY and CDR2 is SAAADI. CDR3 region: CASSTEGPYGNTIYF. The CDR3 bases are TGCGCCAGCAGTACCGAAGGGCCCTATGGAAACACCATATATTTT.

The table lists this clonotype with a few counts. J is TRBJ1-1 and V is TRBV3-1, with D tentatively TRBD1 (5 bases). This CDR3 region has 15 residues. The germline CDR1 and CDR2 sequences are LGHDT and YNNKEL (reference sequence). V gave up 4 bases and J gave up 1 base, with 13 bases separating them. The CDR3 DNA is TGTGCCAGCAGCCTAAGGGCGGGGCCGAACACTGAAGCTTTCTTT. Translated, it gives CASSLRAGPNTEAFF.

The rearrangement uses TRBV4-1 and TRBJ2-1; D tentatively fits TRBD1 or TRBD2 (5 bases each). Germline-derived CDR1 and CDR2 are MGHRA and YSYEKL. This CDR3 is built from 17 residues. V lost 4 bases, J lost 2 bases, and 18 bases lay in between. CDR3 protein: CASSPTRIGAPYNEQFF. The CDR3 region has the DNA TGCGCCAGCAGCCCAACCCGGATCGGGGCCCCCTACAATGAGCAGTTCTTC.

The V gene is TRBV27, the J gene TRBJ1-5, with D perhaps TRBD1 (5 bases). Germline V gives CDR1 MNHEY, CDR2 SMNVEV (reference sequence). The CDR3 sequence is 17 residues long. The V and J ends lost 2 bases and 5 bases respectively, with 19 bases between them. CDR3 in amino acids: CASSLRRGKLGHQPQHF. The CDR3 nucleotides read TGTGCCAGCAGTTTACGACGGGGGAAGCTTGGCCATCAGCCCCAGCATTTT.

In its sample, this clonotype was seen a few times. This chain links TRBV2 with TRBJ2-3; 7 nucleotides match TRBD2. CDR1 is SNHLY, CDR2 FYNNEI, per germline. The CDR3 is 16 residues long. The trim removed 7 bases at V and 2 bases at J, leaving 12 bases unmatched. The CDR3 sequence: CASTLTPSGYTDTQYF. In DNA, the CDR3 is TGTGCCAGCACCCTGACCCCTAGCGGCTACACAGATACGCAGTATTTT.

DNA for the CDR3: TGTGCCAGCAGTAAGGGACCCCTGGCCTACAATGAGCAGTTCTTC. This sequence encodes CASSKGPLAYNEQFF. The V and J genes are TRBV28 and TRBJ2-1, with D perhaps assigned TRBD1 or TRBD2 (5 bases each). Germline CDR1 is MDHEN and CDR2 is SYDVKM. V was shortened by 5 bases and J by 2 bases, with 13 bases between the two germline ends. The CDR3 runs 15 residues.

This chain uses TRBV29-1 with TRBJ2-3, with unresolved D. The CDR3 totals 9 residues. Germline-derived CDR1 and CDR2 are SQVTM and ANQGSEA. Trimming cost V 0 bases and J 8 bases, with 0 bases left between them. In DNA form, the CDR3 reads TGCAGCGTTGAAGATACGCAGTATTTT. Translated, it gives CSVEDTQYF.

The DNA of the CDR3 is TGTGCCAGCAGCCCCCCCGGGCAGTACTCTGGGGCCAACGTCCTGACTTTC. This encodes CASSPPGQYSGANVLTF. J is TRBJ2-6 and V is TRBV7-9; no clear D. CDR1 SEHNR and CDR2 FQNEAQ come from the germline V gene (reference sequence). The germline V and J ends were trimmed by 5 bases and 0 bases, with 14 bases remaining between them. This CDR3 has 17 amino acids. The full variable domain, completed using reference TRBV7-9 and TRBJ2-6, is DTGVSQNPRHKITKRGQNVTFRCDPISEHNRLYWYRQTLGQGPEFLTYFQNEAQLEKSRLLSDRFSAERPKGSFSTLEIQRTEQGDSAMYLCASSPPGQYSGANVLTFGAGSRLTVL.

The chain uses TRBV6-6 and TRBJ2-3; D unresolved. The CDR3 spans 15 residues. Germline loops: CDR1 MNHNY, CDR2 SVGAGI (reference sequence). Trimming removed 2 bases at V and 6 bases at J, with 15 bases between. Here the CDR3 reads CASSYGPALGDTQYF. The CDR3 DNA sequence: TGTGCCAGCAGTTACGGGCCTGCCCTAGGGGATACGCAGTATTTT.

DNA of the CDR3: TGTGCCAGCAGCTTAGGATGGGGCCCCTTCGGAGAAAAACTGTTTTTT. Protein sequence: CASSLGWGPFGEKLFF. V usage is TRBV7-2 and J usage is TRBJ1-4, with D maybe TRBD1 (5 bases). The CDR3 length is 16 residues. With 1 base removed from V and 8 bases from J, the gap between germline ends came to 17 bases. Germline V lookup: CDR1 SGHTA, CDR2 FQGNSA.

This clonotype turned up a few times. The chain links TRBV20-1 to TRBJ2-7; a weak D match, TRBD1 (6 bases). Looked up from germline, CDR1 is DFQATT and CDR2 is SNEGSKA (reference sequence). Trimming took 5 bases from V and 3 from J, leaving 17 bases between them. This CDR3 has 14 amino acids. The CDR3 nucleotides read TGCAGTGCTTCCGCCCGGGTGGACAGCTACGAGCAGTACTTC. Its protein product is CSASARVDSYEQYF.

The sample holds many counts of this clonotype. The chain carries TRBV20-1 and TRBJ2-7; possible D gene TRBD1, 6 bases. The CDR3 sequence is 12 residues long. CDR1 is DFQATT and CDR2 is SNEGSKA in the germline V gene (reference sequence). Trimming removed 3 bases at V and 2 bases at J, with 8 bases between. CDR3 nucleotide sequence: TGCAGTGCTAGGACAGGAACCTACGAGCAGTACTTC. Translated, it gives CSARTGTYEQYF.